This T cell receptor beta chain came from a study of tumor-infiltrating lymphocytes in localized non-small cell lung cancer. Study context: Some samples were collected after neoadjuvant chemotherapy; smokers, never-smokers and several histologies were included. Each patient gave resected tumor and non-adjacent uninvolved lung tissue.

The study's findings and limits: Technical variation could not be separated from intratumor heterogeneity here. T-cell fraction did not differ between immunotypes IM1 and IM2.

Comments on this clone: Antigen specificity is unknown.

Sequencing used immunoSEQ multiplex PCR; TCRdb keeps in-frame clones, though not all of them. The sample includes about 8,700 clones, just under 85% of them seen just once. The sequenced sample consisted of uninvolved lung tissue not adjacent to the tumor. The receptor was isolated from a human donor with non-small cell lung cancer.

CDR3 loop: CASSFWTSDTDTQYF. For the CDR3, the DNA is TGTGCCAGCAGCTTCTGGACTAGCGACACAGATACGCAGTATTTT. The chain has TRBV5-4 and TRBJ2-3, with 9 positions matching TRBD2. J was trimmed by 2 bases and V by 2 bases; bases with no gene match: 3. The CDR3 runs 15 residues. Germline V gives CDR1 SGHNT, CDR2 YYREEE (reference sequence).